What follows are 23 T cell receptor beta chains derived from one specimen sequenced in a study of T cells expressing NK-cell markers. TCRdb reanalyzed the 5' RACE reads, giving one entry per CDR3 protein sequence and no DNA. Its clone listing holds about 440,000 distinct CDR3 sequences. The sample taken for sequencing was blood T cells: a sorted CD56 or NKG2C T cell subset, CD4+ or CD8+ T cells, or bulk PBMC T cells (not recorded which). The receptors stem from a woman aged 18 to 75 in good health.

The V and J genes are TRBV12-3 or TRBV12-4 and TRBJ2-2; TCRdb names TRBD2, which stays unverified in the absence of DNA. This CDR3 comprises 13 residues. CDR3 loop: CASRGGWGGELFF.

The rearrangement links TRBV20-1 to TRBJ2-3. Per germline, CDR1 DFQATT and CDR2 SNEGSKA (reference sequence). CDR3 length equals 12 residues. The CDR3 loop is CSAGWDGDTQYF.

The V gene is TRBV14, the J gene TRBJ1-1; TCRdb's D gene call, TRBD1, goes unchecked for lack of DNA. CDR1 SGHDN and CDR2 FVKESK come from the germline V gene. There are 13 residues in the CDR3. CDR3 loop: CASSQGQYTEAFF.

The CDR3 is CASSPAFGDKDQETQYF. The chain uses TRBV18 and TRBJ2-5; absent DNA, TCRdb's TRBD1 call cannot be checked. Germline V gene lookup returns CDR1 KGHSH and CDR2 LQKENI. The CDR3 length is 17 residues.

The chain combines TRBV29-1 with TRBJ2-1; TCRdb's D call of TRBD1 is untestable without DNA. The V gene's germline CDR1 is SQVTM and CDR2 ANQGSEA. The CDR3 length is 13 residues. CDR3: CSVIGTDYNEQFF.

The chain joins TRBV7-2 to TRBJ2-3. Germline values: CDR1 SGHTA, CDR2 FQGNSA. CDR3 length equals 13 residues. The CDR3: CASSPYPTDTQYF. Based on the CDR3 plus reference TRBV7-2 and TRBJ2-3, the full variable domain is GAGVSQSPSNKVTEKGKDVELRCDPISGHTALYWYRQSLGQGLEFLIYFQGNSAPDKSGLPSDRFSAERTGGSVSTLTIQRTQQEDSAVYLCASSPYPTDTQYFGPGTRLTVL.

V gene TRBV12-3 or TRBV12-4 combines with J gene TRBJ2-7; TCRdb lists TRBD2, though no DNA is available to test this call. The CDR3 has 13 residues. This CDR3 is CASSRGLGYEQYF.

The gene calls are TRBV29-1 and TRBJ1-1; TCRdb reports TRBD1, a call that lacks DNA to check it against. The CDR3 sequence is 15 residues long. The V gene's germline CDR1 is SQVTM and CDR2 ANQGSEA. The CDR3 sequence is CSSKAGGSMNTEAFF.

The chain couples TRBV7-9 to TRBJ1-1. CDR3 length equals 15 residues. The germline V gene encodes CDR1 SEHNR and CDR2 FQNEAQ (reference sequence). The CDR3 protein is CASSLGLGMNTEAFF.

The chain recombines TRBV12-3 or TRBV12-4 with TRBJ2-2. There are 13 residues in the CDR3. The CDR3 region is CASSFGVSGELFF.

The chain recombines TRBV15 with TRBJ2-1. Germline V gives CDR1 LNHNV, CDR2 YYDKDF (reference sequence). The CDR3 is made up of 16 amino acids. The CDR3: CATSGRPNLLPNEQFF.

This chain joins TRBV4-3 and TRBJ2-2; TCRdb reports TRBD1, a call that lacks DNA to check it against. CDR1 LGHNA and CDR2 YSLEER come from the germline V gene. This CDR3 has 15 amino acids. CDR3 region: CASSQTGGPAGELFF.

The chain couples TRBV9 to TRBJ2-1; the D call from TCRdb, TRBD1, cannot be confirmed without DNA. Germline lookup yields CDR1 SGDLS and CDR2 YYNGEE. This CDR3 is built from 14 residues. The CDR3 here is CASSVETTPHEQFF.

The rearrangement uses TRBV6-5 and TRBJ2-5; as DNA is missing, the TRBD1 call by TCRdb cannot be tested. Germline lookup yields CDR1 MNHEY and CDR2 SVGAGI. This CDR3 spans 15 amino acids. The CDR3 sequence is CASSFRDRGQETQYF.

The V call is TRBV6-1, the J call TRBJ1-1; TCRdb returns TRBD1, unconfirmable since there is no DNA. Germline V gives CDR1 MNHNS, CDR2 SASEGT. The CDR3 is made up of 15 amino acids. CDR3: CASRARAGSNTEAFF.

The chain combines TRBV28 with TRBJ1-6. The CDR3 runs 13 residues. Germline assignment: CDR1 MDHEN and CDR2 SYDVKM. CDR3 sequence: CASLKTGNSPLHF.

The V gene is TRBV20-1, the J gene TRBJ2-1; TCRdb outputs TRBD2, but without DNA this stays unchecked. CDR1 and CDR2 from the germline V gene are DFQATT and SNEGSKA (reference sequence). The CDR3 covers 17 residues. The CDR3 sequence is CSARDGAGGRSYNEQFF.

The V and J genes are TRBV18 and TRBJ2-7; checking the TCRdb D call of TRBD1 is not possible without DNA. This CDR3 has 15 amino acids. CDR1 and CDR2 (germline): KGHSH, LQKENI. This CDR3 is CASSQRDRGTIEQYF.

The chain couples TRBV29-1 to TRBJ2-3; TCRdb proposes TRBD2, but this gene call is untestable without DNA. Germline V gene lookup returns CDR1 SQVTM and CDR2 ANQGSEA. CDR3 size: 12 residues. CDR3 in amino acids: CSELSGSNTQYF.

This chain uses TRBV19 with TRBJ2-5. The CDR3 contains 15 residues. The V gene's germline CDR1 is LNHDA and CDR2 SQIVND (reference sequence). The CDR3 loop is CASSMVLFGQETQYF.

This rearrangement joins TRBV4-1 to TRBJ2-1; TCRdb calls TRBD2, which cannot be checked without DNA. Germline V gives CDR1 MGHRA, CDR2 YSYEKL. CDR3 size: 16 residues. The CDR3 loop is CASSQDGGRSYNEQFF.

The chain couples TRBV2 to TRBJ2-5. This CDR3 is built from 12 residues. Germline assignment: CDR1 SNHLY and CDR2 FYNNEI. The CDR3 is CASSAQTETQYF.

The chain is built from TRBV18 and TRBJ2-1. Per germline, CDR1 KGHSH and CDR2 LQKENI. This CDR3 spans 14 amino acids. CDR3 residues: CASSPPLSYNEQFF.